This T cell receptor (beta chain) was documented in a study of identical twins (dated by TCRdb to 2015 to 2016). About the study as a whole: To test whether fetal clonotypes persist, the study used deep sequencing on TCR alpha and beta repertoires from monozygotic twins, unrelated adults of various ages, and cord blood. Replicate twin experiments were performed at different times using different library preparation protocols to rule out contamination.

The table lists this clonotype with many counts. The antigen it recognizes is unknown. The sample holds no much larger clone one base away, and base qualities are not on file. Libraries were prepared through 5' RACE. TCRdb lists the instrument as Illumina HiSeq 2000. A universal primer binding site was introduced by template switching, and a unique molecular identifier was present in the final cDNA, enabling accurate counting of TCR cDNA molecules. Specific primers in the conserved constant-segment region were used to synthesize first-strand cDNA for the TCR alpha and beta chains. To control for contamination, every cDNA library carried two barcodes: a SMART-Mk sample barcode plus Illumina barcodes. Two successive PCR steps introduced TruSeq adapter sequences along with Illumina sample barcodes. Sequencing of the TCR alpha and beta cDNA libraries was done on the Illumina HiSeq platform using custom primers. The published analysis was carried out like this. MiGEC was used to process raw reads and extract unique molecular identifiers, and MiXCR was used to find CDR3 positions. For each individual, recombination models were inferred using an EM algorithm with the repgenHMM and IGoR tools. Shared clonotype analysis was performed with the tcR package in R, normalizing sharing by the product of cloneset sizes. To study raw recombination without the effects of thymic and clonal selection, out-of-frame nonproductive sequences were analyzed. TCRdb reprocessed the public reads (quality trimming at Q25 with fastp, clone calling with MiXCR) and kept in-frame beta chains. CDR3 protein duplicates are merged, each entry listing the most common genes and DNA. TCRdb's processing, not the authors', yielded these V and J calls. In this sample the table shows a few hundred thousand distinct CDR3 sequences, approximately 8.3% of which occur a single time. The ten largest clones represent over 2.5% of the sample.

Only healthy Caucasian donors were included. The twin cohort consisted of three pairs of female monozygotic twins, all aged roughly 18 to 30 years. CD4+ and CD8+ T cell populations were isolated with positive isolation kits from Invitrogen. The study at large found these results: Fewer insertions were carried by abundant cord blood beta clonotypes, a similar but weaker trend appeared in young adult naive repertoires, and no such trend appeared in memory repertoires. Because the same donors could not be followed over many years, the conclusions relied on cross-sectional statistical analysis. Zero-insertion analyses could be partly confounded by invariant T cells such as MAIT and iNKT, though diverse VJ usage argued against such confounding for most clonotypes. Compared with coincidental sharing between unrelated individuals, out-of-frame TCR alpha sequences shared between twins showed an excess of sequences with low generation probability. In beta out-of-frame sequences, excess twin sharing was weaker, because having fewer shared sequences lowered the signal-to-noise ratio. Recombination models systematically underestimated out-of-frame TCR alpha sharing in monozygotic twins but agreed with sharing between unrelated individuals.

According to the germline V gene (reference sequence), CDR1 reads SEHNR and CDR2 reads FQNEAQ. The V and J ends are trimmed by 2 bases and 1 base, leaving 10 bases between them. Taken from cysteine to phenylalanine, the CDR3 has 15 residues. CDR3 DNA only is kept here, 45 bases in frame from base 1. These data were likewise used in another study, on yellow fever vaccine responses in identical twins. The second study's authors report: The T cell response to vaccination in identical twins was reported by the authors to appear partly convergent and partly personalized. In the study, vaccine-responding T cell clones were precisely tracked in identical twins.

Recombination connected TRBV7-9 to TRBJ2-3; matching of 6 bases hints at TRBD1 as the D gene. Sequenced sample: CD8+ T cells sorted from blood. This receptor was obtained from a woman between 18 and 29 years old in good health. The sequence in DNA is TGTGCCAGCAGCTTATGGGGACAAGGCACAGATACGCAGTATTTT. This translates into CASSLWGQGTDTQYF.